This TCR beta chain derives from a study of T cells in Graves' hyperthyroidism and ophthalmopathy. Study details: Any treatment followed the collection of peripheral blood at initial diagnosis.

Germline V gene lookup returns CDR1 KGHDR and CDR2 SFDVKD. The V and J ends lost 4 bases and 3 bases respectively, with 13 bases between them. This CDR3 has 15 amino acids. Remarks on this clonotype: Its antigen is not identified.

RNA transcripts served as the template for amplifying TCR beta CDR3 regions. HTBI primers were the set used in a first-round RT-PCR of the TCR CDR3. Via MiXCR, TCRdb re-called the multiplex PCR reads, giving one row per CDR3 protein. This table has about 480,000 distinct CDR3 sequences, approximately 25% appearing once. Study observations and caveats: It was a median roughly 6.5 months before onset that the model predicted ophthalmopathy. In the blood, most expanded thyroid clonotypes above 0.001 appeared as well.

This TCR came from a woman aged 30 to 39 with Graves' ophthalmopathy. The sample taken for sequencing was blood. The chain combines TRBV24-1 with TRBJ2-3; D may be TRBD2 (6 bases). The CDR3 spells CATSEVGRETDTQYF. CDR3 in DNA: TGTGCCACCAGTGAAGTGGGACGGGAGACAGATACGCAGTATTTT.